These 15 T cell receptor beta chains were sequenced from one sample in a study of cytomegalovirus exposure and HLA in healthy donors. The PCR made use of 60 Vbeta and 13 Jbeta primers. Clones were sequenced by immunoSEQ multiplex PCR, and TCRdb holds only the in-frame ones, with some missing. The table lists approximately 160,000 clones, 80% of them singletons. Sequenced material: PBMCs. The receptor set was obtained from a woman between 50 and 59 years old in good health and CMV-seropositive.

This chain links TRBV11-3 with TRBJ2-3, with a possible D match to TRBD1 (5 bases). This CDR3 is built from 14 residues. V was pared by 1 base and J by 0 bases, with 5 bases between. Per germline, CDR1 SGHNT and CDR2 YENEEA. The DNA of the CDR3 is TGTGCCAGCAGCTTAGGACAGAGCACAGATACGCAGTATTTT. Its translation: CASSLGQSTDTQYF.

There are a few counts of this clone. The V call is TRBV18, the J call TRBJ2-7; possibly TRBD1 for D (5 bases). Germline loops: CDR1 KGHSH, CDR2 LQKENI. The CDR3 loop spans 15 amino acids. V shed 0 bases and J shed 0 bases, with 9 bases lying between them. The CDR3, as DNA: TGTGCCAGCTCACCACCTCCAGGGCACTCCTACGAGCAGTACTTC. As protein: CASSPPPGHSYEQYF.

The chain employs TRBV7-2 and TRBJ2-7; 9 nucleotides match TRBD2. J was trimmed by 1 base and V by 2 bases; bases with no gene match: 12. This CDR3 contains 18 residues. Germline V lookup: CDR1 SGHTA, CDR2 FQGNSA. The CDR3 nucleotides read TGTGCCAGCAGCTTAAGGAGTCTAGCGGGGAGATCGTCCTACGAGCAGTACTTC. This codes for CASSLRSLAGRSSYEQYF.

The chain is built from TRBV29-1 and TRBJ1-1; the D gene is possibly TRBD1 (5 bases). The length of the CDR3 is 10 residues. The V end was cut by 6 bases, the J end by 7 bases, with 9 bases between. Germline V gives CDR1 SQVTM, CDR2 ANQGSEA. As DNA, the CDR3 is TGCAGCGTCTTGACAGTTGAAGCTTTCTTT. Residues: CSVLTVEAFF. Complete variable domain (other parts from reference TRBV29-1 and TRBJ1-1): SAVISQKPSRDICQRGTSLTIQCQVDSQVTMMFWYRQQPGQSLTLIATANQGSEATYESGFVIDKFPISRPNLTFSTLTVSNMSPEDSSIYLCSVLTVEAFFGQGTRLTVV.

The V and J genes are TRBV5-1 and TRBJ2-1; TRBD2 is a possible D gene (6 bases). CDR3 length: 13 amino acids. The germline V and J ends were trimmed by 0 bases and 9 bases, with 10 bases remaining between them. Germline V gene lookup returns CDR1 SGHRS and CDR2 YFSETQ. CDR3 amino acids: CASSLALSGEQFF. The CDR3 DNA is TGCGCCAGCAGCTTGGCCCTTAGCGGTGAGCAGTTCTTC.

This clone was counted a single time. V is TRBV6-1 and J is TRBJ2-7; TRBD1 aligns across 10 bases. Germline V CDR1 and CDR2: MNHNS, SASEGT. This CDR3 comprises 14 residues. With V trimmed by 4 bases and J by 2 bases, 2 bases remained unmatched. CDR3 loop: CASSVGQGAYEQYF. CDR3 DNA: TGTGCCAGCAGTGTAGGACAGGGGGCCTACGAGCAGTACTTC.

This clone was detected only a few times. The rearrangement uses TRBV7-2 and TRBJ1-6; TRBD1 matches at 7 bases. Looked up from germline, CDR1 is SGHTA and CDR2 is FQGNSA. V lost 5 bases, J lost 0 bases, and 4 bases stayed unmatched. CDR3 length: 16 amino acids. The CDR3 DNA reads as TGTGCCAGCAGCCCTAGACAGGGCTCCTATAATTCACCCCTCCACTTT. As protein: CASSPRQGSYNSPLHF.

A remark on this clone: A read error may account for a junction end that differs from germline. The J gene is TRBJ2-5, the V gene TRBV7-3; the D gene is possibly TRBD2 (5 bases). This CDR3 has 15 residues. CDR1 is SGHTA and CDR2 is FQGTGA in the germline V gene. CDR3 bases: TGTGCCAGCAGCTTAATGCGGGTAGCGAAAGAGACCCGGTACTTC. Encoded protein: CASSLMRVAKETRYF.

J is TRBJ1-5 and V is TRBV28; perhaps TRBD1 as D (5 bases). Trimming stripped 6 bases from V and 7 bases from J, with 19 bases between. Germline loops: CDR1 MDHEN, CDR2 SYDVKM. The CDR3 is made up of 15 amino acids. CDR3 sequence: CASSTLAGGGQPQHF. The CDR3, as DNA: TGTGCCAGCAGCACCCTCGCCGGGGGAGGCCAGCCCCAGCATTTT.

The chain uses TRBV19 and TRBJ2-1, with 13 bases lining up with TRBD2. The CDR3 runs 16 residues. Losses at the gene ends were 4 bases for V and 4 bases for J; bases not matched to a gene: 4. CDR1 and CDR2 (germline): LNHDA, SQIVND (reference sequence). The CDR3 reads CASSKTSGRKYNEQFF. The CDR3, as DNA: TGTGCCAGTAGTAAGACTAGCGGGAGGAAATACAATGAGCAGTTCTTC.

The rearrangement joins TRBV9 to TRBJ1-5, with TRBD1 matching 7 bases. CDR1 and CDR2 (germline): SGDLS, YYNGEE. V lost 0 bases to trimming and J lost 3 bases; unmatched junction nucleotides: 3. The CDR3 sequence is 15 residues long. The CDR3 nucleotides read TGTGCCAGCAGCGTAGAAGGGGGCCTCAATCAGCCCCAGCATTTT. Protein: CASSVEGGLNQPQHF. Filled out from reference TRBV9 and TRBJ1-5, the complete variable domain reads DSGVTQTPKHLITATGQRVTLRCSPRSGDLSVYWYQQSLDQGLQFLIQYYNGEERAKGNILERFSAQQFPDLHSELNLSSLELGDSALYFCASSVEGGLNQPQHFGDGTRLSIL.

The CDR3 is CASSLQVDEAFF. In DNA form, the CDR3 reads TGTGCCAGCAGCTTACAGGTAGATGAAGCTTTCTTT. The chain uses TRBV7-9 and TRBJ1-1, with unresolved D. Per germline, CDR1 SEHNR and CDR2 FQNEAQ (reference sequence). This CDR3 spans 12 amino acids. The V end lost 2 bases, the J end lost 7 bases, and 8 bases lay between the germline ends.

This clone was seen a few times. A junction boundary mismatches the germline segment, possibly from a read error. The chain has TRBV29-1 and TRBJ1-2; D gene unclear. From germline, CDR1 is SQVTM and CDR2 ANQGSEA. This CDR3 is built from 13 residues. The DNA of the CDR3 is TGTGCCTTTGAGTTGAGGGATAACTATGGCTACACCTTC. Protein product: CAFELRDNYGYTF.

The chain employs TRBV7-2 and TRBJ1-2; the D is unclear. This CDR3 is 13 amino acids long. V shed 5 bases and J shed 7 bases, with 14 bases lying between them. The germline CDR1 and CDR2 sequences are SGHTA and FQGNSA. The CDR3 is CASSLDTTAGYTF. The DNA for the CDR3 is TGTGCCAGCAGCCTAGATACTACCGCTGGCTACACCTTC.

This chain joins TRBV6-6 and TRBJ2-7; the match to TRBD2 covers 7 bases. The CDR3 sequence is 16 residues long. In germline, CDR1 is MNHNY, CDR2 SVGAGI (reference sequence). Trimming at V came to 5 bases and at J to 2 bases, leaving 12 bases not matched to a gene. DNA for the CDR3: TGTGCCAGCAGTACCCGAGCGGGGAAAGGGACCTACGAGCAGTACTTC. Its protein product is CASSTRAGKGTYEQYF.